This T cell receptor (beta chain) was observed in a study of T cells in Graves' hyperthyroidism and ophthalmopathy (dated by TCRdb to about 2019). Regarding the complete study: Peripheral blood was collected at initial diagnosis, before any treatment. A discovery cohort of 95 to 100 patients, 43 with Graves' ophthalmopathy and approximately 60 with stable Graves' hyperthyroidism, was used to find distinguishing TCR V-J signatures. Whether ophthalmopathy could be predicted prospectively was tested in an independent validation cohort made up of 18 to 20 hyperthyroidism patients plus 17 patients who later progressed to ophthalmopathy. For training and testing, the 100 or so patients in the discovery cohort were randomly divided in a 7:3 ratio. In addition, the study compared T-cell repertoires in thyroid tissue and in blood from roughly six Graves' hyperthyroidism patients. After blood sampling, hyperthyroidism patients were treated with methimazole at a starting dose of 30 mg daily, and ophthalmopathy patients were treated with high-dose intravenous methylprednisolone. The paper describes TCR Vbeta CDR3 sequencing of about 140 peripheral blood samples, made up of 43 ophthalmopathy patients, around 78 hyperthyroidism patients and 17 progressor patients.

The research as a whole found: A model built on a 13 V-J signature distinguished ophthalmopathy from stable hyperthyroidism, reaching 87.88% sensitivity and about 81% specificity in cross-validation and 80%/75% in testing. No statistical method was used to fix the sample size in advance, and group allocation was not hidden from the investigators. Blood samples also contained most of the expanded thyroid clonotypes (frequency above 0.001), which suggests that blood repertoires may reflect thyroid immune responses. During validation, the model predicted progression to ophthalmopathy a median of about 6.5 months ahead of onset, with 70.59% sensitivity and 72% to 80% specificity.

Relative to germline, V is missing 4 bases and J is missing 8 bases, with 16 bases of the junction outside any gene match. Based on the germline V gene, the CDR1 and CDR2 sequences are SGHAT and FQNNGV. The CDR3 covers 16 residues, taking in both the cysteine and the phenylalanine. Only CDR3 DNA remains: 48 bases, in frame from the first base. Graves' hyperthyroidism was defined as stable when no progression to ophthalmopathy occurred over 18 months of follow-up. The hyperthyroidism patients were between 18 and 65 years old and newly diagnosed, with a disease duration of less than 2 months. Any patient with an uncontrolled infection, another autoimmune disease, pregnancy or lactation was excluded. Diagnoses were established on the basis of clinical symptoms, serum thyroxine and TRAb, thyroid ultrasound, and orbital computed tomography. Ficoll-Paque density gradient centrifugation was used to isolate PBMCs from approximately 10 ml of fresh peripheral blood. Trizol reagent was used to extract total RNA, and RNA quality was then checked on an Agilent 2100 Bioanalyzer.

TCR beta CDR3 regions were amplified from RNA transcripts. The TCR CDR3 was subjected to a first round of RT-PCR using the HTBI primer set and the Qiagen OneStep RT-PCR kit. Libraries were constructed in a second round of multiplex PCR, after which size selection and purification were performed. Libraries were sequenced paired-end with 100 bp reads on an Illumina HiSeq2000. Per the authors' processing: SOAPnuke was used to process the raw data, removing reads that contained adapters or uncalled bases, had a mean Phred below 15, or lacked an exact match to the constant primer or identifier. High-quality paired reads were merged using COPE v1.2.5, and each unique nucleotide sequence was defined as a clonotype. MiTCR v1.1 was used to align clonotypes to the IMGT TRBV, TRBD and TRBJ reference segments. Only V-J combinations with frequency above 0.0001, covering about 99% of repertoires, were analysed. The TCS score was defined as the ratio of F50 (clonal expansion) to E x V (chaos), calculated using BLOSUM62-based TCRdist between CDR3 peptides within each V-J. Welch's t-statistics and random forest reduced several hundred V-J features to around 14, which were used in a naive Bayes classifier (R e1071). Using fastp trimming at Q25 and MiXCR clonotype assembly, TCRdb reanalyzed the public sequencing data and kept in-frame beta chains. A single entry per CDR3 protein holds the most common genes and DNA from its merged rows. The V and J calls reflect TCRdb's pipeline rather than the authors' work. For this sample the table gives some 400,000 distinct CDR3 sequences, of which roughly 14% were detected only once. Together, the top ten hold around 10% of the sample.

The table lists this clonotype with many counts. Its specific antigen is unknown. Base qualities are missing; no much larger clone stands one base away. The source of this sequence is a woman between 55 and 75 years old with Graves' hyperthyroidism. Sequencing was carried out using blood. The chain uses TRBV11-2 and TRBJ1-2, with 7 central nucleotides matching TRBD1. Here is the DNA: TGTGCCAGCAGCTCTCGACAGGGTCTCGGTAATGAAGGCTACACCTTC. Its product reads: CASSSRQGLGNEGYTF.